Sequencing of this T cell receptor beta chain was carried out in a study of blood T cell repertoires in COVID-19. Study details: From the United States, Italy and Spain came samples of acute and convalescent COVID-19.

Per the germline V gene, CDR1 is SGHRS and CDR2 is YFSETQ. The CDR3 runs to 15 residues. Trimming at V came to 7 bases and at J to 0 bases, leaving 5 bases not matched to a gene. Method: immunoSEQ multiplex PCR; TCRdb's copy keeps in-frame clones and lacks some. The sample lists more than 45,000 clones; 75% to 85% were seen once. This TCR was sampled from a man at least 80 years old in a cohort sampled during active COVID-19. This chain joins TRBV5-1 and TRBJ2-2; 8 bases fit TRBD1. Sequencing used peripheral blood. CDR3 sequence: CASGGQGANTGELFF. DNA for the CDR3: TGCGCCAGCGGCGGACAGGGCGCGAACACCGGGGAGCTGTTTTTT.